The clone carrying this TCR beta chain was counted ten times or more. Antigen: not known. The repertoire was sequenced with immunoSEQ multiplex PCR; TCRdb's copy has only in-frame clones and lacks some. This table has roughly 70,000 clones, about 80% appearing once. This sample stems from a study of T cell responses to AZD1222 COVID-19 vaccine. Regarding the study as a whole: A reported finding is that nearly half of spike-specific TCRs target unmutated variant regions. White British donors predominated, females outnumbered males, and clonal diversity was possibly underestimated.

The CDR3 runs 12 residues. Looked up from germline, CDR1 is SNHLY and CDR2 is FYNNEI. Deletions cut 7 bases from V and 2 bases from J, with 6 bases between. The receptor comes from an adult who received the AZD1222 COVID-19 vaccine. The specimen comprised peripheral blood, sampled 28 days after the second AZD1222 dose. This chain uses TRBV2 with TRBJ1-3, with D unclear. CDR3 nucleotides: TGTGCCAGCATAATGACTGGAAACACCATATATTTT. Protein sequence: CASIMTGNTIYF. The variable domain in full, with the rest retrieved from reference TRBV2 and TRBJ1-3, is EPEVTQTPSHQVTQMGQEVILRCVPISNHLYFYWYRQILGQKVEFLVSFYNNEISEKSEIFDDQFSVERPDGSNFTLKIRSTKLEDSAMYFCASIMTGNTIYFGEGSWLTVV.